One sample yielded the 19 T cell receptor beta chains listed below, sequenced in a study of CD8 T cells in ankylosing spondylitis. Overall study results and limits: Characteristic of ankylosing spondylitis blood, it appeared, was a TCR beta motif comprising eight highly homologous variants.

No antigens are known for them. Each CDR3 protein gets one entry after TCRdb re-called the 5' RACE reads with MiXCR. This sample has around 490,000 distinct CDR3 sequences, with about 5% found just once. Source material: blood, either unsorted or a sorted T cell fraction (not recorded which). These receptors were collected from a male donor with ankylosing spondylitis.

This clonotype came up many times. The chain combines TRBV4-3 with TRBJ1-2; D may be TRBD1 (5 bases). CDR3 length: 14 residues. V was pared by 4 bases and J by 4 bases, with 13 bases between. Germline V gives CDR1 LGHNA, CDR2 YSLEER. The CDR3, as DNA: TGCGCCAGCAGCCGTGGGGGGAGGGGCTATGGCTACACCTTC. It translates to CASSRGGRGYGYTF.

This clonotype was recorded many times. The DNA for the CDR3 is TGCGCCAGCCTAAGGGACAGCTCCTACAATGAGCAGTTCTTC. This gives the protein CASLRDSSYNEQFF. The rearrangement links TRBV5-1 to TRBJ2-1, with 7 nucleotides matching TRBD1. V gave up 7 bases and J gave up 0 bases; unmatched junction bases: 4. From germline, CDR1 is SGHRS and CDR2 YFSETQ. CDR3 size: 14 residues.

This clonotype was detected ten times or more. The chain joins TRBV12-3 or TRBV12-4 to TRBJ1-5, with D unresolved. This CDR3 is built from 13 residues. The ends were cut back, 2 bases at V and 7 bases at J, with 9 bases in the middle. CDR3 bases: TGTGCCAGCAGTTTATACCGAGTCCAGCCCCAGCATTTT. It yields the protein CASSLYRVQPQHF.

The table lists this clonotype with many counts. J is TRBJ2-2 and V is TRBV5-1; the D is unclear. Looked up from germline, CDR1 is SGHRS and CDR2 is YFSETQ. The CDR3 covers 16 residues. V was shortened by 0 bases and J by 1 base, with 10 bases between the two germline ends. The CDR3 is CASSLVPMGNTGELFF. The CDR3 region has the DNA TGCGCCAGCAGCTTGGTTCCCATGGGGAACACCGGGGAGCTGTTTTTT. Drawing the rest from reference TRBV5-1 and TRBJ2-2, the complete variable domain is KAGVTQTPRYLIKTRGQQVTLSCSPISGHRSVSWYQQTPGQGLQFLFEYFSETQRNKGNFPGRFSGRQFSNSRSEMNVSTLELGDSALYLCASSLVPMGNTGELFFGEGSRLTVL.

J is TRBJ2-3 and V is TRBV18, with D unclear. The CDR3 spans 14 residues. Germline lookup yields CDR1 KGHSH and CDR2 LQKENI. The V end lost 2 bases, the J end lost 4 bases, and 10 bases lay between the germline ends. The CDR3 nucleotides read TGTGCCAGCTCACCATCTACCCGGGCAGATACGCAGTATTTT. It specifies CASSPSTRADTQYF.

This clonotype turned up a few times. V is TRBV9 and J is TRBJ2-7; D may be TRBD1 (6 bases). Looked up from germline, CDR1 is SGDLS and CDR2 is YYNGEE. V shed 0 bases and J shed 6 bases, with 13 bases lying between them. The CDR3 is made up of 14 amino acids. This CDR3 reads CASSVVGTGSEQYF. CDR3 bases: TGTGCCAGCAGCGTAGTCGGAACAGGGAGCGAGCAGTACTTC.

In its sample, this clonotype was seen a few times. The CDR3 spells CSYITEGTEAFF. DNA for the CDR3: TGCAGCTACATAACAGAAGGGACAGAAGCTTTCTTT. J is TRBJ1-1 and V is TRBV29-1; a weak D match, TRBD1 (6 bases). Trimming removed 8 bases at V and 8 bases at J, with 18 bases between. Looked up from germline, CDR1 is SQVTM and CDR2 is ANQGSEA. The CDR3 runs to 12 residues.

This clonotype was observed at least ten times. The CDR3 is CSVVLGAETQYF. CDR3 nucleotide sequence: TGCAGCGTTGTTCTCGGGGCGGAGACCCAGTACTTC. The V call is TRBV29-1, the J call TRBJ2-5, with D tentatively TRBD1 or TRBD2 (5 bases each). The CDR3 consists of 12 residues. Trimming took off 4 bases at V and 5 bases at J, with 11 bases between the two ends. Per the germline V gene, CDR1 is SQVTM and CDR2 is ANQGSEA.

In its sample, this clonotype was seen many times. This chain uses TRBV20-1 with TRBJ1-6; perhaps TRBD1 as D (6 bases). V was cut by 3 bases and J by 6 bases, with 15 bases left in between. Germline CDR1 DFQATT, CDR2 SNEGSKA (reference sequence). This CDR3 is built from 15 residues. CDR3 sequence: CSASDPGQINSPLHF. The CDR3 DNA sequence: TGCAGTGCTAGTGACCCTGGACAGATTAATTCACCCCTCCACTTT.

This clonotype was recorded a few times. The CDR3 DNA reads as TGCAGTGCTAGAGCGGGACAGGGGGGTGAAAAACTGTTTTTT. Encoded protein: CSARAGQGGEKLFF. The rearrangement links TRBV20-1 to TRBJ1-4, with TRBD1 matching over 11 bases. The CDR3 has 14 residues. V dropped 1 base and J dropped 7; count of bases not matched to a gene: 2. Germline V gene sequence: CDR1 DFQATT, CDR2 SNEGSKA (reference sequence).

There are many counts of this clonotype. The chain links TRBV11-2 to TRBJ2-3, with TRBD1 matching 8 bases. The CDR3 is 15 amino acids. The trim removed 5 bases at V and 1 base at J, leaving 5 bases unmatched. Germline assignment: CDR1 SGHAT and CDR2 FQNNGV. The CDR3 loop reads CASSHGQGGTDTQYF. CDR3 DNA sequence: TGTGCCAGCAGCCACGGACAGGGAGGCACAGATACGCAGTATTTT.

This clonotype was observed many times. CDR3 coding DNA: TGTGCCAGCAGTTTAAACCAGGCCCCCACTGAAGCTTTCTTT. Translated: CASSLNQAPTEAFF. The chain has TRBV27 and TRBJ1-1; no firm D call. Deletions cut 2 bases from V and 4 bases from J, with 11 bases between. The CDR3 contains 14 residues. The V gene's germline CDR1 is MNHEY and CDR2 SMNVEV (reference sequence).

This clonotype was counted at least ten times. J is TRBJ2-7 and V is TRBV4-3, with TRBD2 identical over 11 bases. From germline, CDR1 is LGHNA and CDR2 YSLEER. The CDR3 spans 15 residues. V dropped 0 bases and J dropped 8; count of bases not matched to a gene: 6. For the CDR3, the DNA is TGCGCCAGCAGCCAAGATTTCCTAGCGGGAGGCCAGCAGTACTTC. The encoded protein is CASSQDFLAGGQQYF.

This clonotype showed up just a few times. This rearrangement joins TRBV7-3 to TRBJ2-5; 9 bases are a match to TRBD1. The V segment lost 4 bases and the J segment 5 bases; nucleotides outside the gene matches: 8. The CDR3 spans 15 residues. Germline V gene lookup returns CDR1 SGHTA and CDR2 FQGTGA. CDR3 protein: CASSWSGTGPETQYF. The CDR3 DNA is TGTGCCAGCAGCTGGTCCGGGACAGGGCCCGAGACCCAGTACTTC. Using reference TRBV7-3 and TRBJ2-5 for the parts outside the CDR3, the full variable domain is GAGVSQTPSNKVTEKGKYVELRCDPISGHTALYWYRQSLGQGPEFLIYFQGTGAADDSGLPNDRFFAVRPEGSVSTLKIQRTERGDSAVYLCASSWSGTGPETQYFGPGTRLLVL.

This clonotype occurred a few times. This chain uses TRBV20-1 with TRBJ2-7, with D possibly being TRBD1 or TRBD2 (7 bases each). Germline CDR1 is DFQATT and CDR2 is SNEGSKA (reference sequence). The CDR3 length is 13 residues. The V gene lost 4 bases and the J gene lost 7 bases, with 17 bases spanning the gap. The CDR3 nucleotides are TGCAGTGCTAACAGGGGCGGGGGAGGAGAGCAGTACTTC. It yields the protein CSANRGGGGEQYF.

This clonotype was observed a few times. The chain couples TRBV20-1 to TRBJ2-6, with D maybe TRBD2 (5 bases). Germline assignment: CDR1 DFQATT and CDR2 SNEGSKA (reference sequence). Trimming took 6 bases from V and 12 from J, leaving 15 bases between them. The CDR3 consists of 12 residues. CDR3 bases: TGCAGTGCGACCTATACGGGAACCGTCCTGACTTTC. Translating gives CSATYTGTVLTF.

This clonotype was seen repeatedly, ten times or more. This chain links TRBV9 with TRBJ1-1; 7 nucleotides agree with TRBD1. This CDR3 is built from 16 residues. CDR1 is SGDLS, CDR2 YYNGEE, per germline. V shed 0 bases and J 0 bases; nucleotides not matched to a gene: 5. The CDR3 DNA sequence: TGTGCCAGCAGCGTAGCTACAGGGGAGCTGAACACTGAAGCTTTCTTT. As protein: CASSVATGELNTEAFF.

This clonotype has a count of ten or more. The chain employs TRBV4-3 and TRBJ2-1; 10 bases fit TRBD2. Germline V gene sequence: CDR1 LGHNA, CDR2 YSLEER. J gave up 8 bases and V 1 base, and 8 bases lay outside the gene matches. The CDR3 contains 16 residues. This CDR3 is CASSQGEAGGFHEQFF. CDR3 DNA: TGCGCCAGCAGCCAAGGGGAAGCGGGAGGGTTCCATGAGCAGTTCTTC.

This clonotype was observed many times. This chain connects TRBV7-9 to TRBJ2-2; possibly TRBD2 for D (5 bases). There are 14 residues in the CDR3. The germline V and J ends were trimmed by 5 bases and 3 bases, with 10 bases remaining between them. The germline CDR1 and CDR2 sequences are SEHNR and FQNEAQ (reference sequence). The CDR3 loop reads CASSPLRDTGELFF. For the CDR3, the DNA is TGTGCCAGCAGCCCGTTGCGGGACACCGGGGAGCTGTTTTTT.